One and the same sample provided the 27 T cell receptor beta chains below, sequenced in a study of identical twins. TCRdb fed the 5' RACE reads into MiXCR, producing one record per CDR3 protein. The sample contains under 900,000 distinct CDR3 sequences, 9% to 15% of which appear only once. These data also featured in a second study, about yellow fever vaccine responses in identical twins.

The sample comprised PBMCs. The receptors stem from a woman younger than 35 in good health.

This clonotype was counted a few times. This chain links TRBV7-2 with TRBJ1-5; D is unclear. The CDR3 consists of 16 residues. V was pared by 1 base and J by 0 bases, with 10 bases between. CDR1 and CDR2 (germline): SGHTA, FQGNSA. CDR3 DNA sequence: TGTGCCAGCAGCTTAGATTCTCGGGGTAGCAATCAGCCCCAGCATTTT. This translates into CASSLDSRGSNQPQHF.

Here the CDR3 reads CSARVGRDQPQHF. CDR3 DNA sequence: TGCAGTGCTAGAGTTGGAAGAGATCAGCCCCAGCATTTT. This chain uses TRBV20-1 with TRBJ1-5; no clear D gene. V lost 1 base, J lost 5 bases, and 9 bases lay in between. This CDR3 comprises 13 residues. Per the germline V gene, CDR1 is DFQATT and CDR2 is SNEGSKA (reference sequence).

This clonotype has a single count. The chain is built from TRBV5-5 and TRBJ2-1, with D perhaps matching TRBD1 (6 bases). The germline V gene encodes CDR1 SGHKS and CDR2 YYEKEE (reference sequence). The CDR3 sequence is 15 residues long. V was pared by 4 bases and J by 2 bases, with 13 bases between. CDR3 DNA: TGTGCCAGCAGCGCTCAGGGGAGTCCCTACAATGAGCAGTTCTTC. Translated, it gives CASSAQGSPYNEQFF. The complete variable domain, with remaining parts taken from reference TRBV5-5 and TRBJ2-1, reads DAGVTQSPTHLIKTRGQQVTLRCSPISGHKSVSWYQQVLGQGPQFIFQYYEKEERGRGNFPDRFSARQFPNYSSELNVNALLLGDSALYLCASSAQGSPYNEQFFGPGTRLTVL.

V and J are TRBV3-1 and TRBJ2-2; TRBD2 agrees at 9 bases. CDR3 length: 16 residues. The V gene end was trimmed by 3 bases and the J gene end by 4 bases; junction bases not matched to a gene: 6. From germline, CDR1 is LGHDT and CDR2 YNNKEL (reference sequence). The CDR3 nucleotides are TGTGCCAGCAGCCAGGGTGCGGGAGGGGTCACCGGGGAGCTGTTTTTT. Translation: CASSQGAGGVTGELFF.

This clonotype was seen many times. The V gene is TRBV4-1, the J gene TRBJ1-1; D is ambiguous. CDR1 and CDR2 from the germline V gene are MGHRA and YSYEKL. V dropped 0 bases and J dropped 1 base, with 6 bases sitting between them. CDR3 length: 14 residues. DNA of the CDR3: TGCGCCAGCAGCCAAGACGGACCGAACACTGAAGCTTTCTTT. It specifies CASSQDGPNTEAFF.

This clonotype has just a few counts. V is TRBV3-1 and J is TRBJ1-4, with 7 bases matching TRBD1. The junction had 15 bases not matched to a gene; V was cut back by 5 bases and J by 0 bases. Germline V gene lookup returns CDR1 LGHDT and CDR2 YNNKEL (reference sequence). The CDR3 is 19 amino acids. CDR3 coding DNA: TGTGCCAGCAGCGCGACACAGGGGTTGGGGTATTCAACTAATGAAAAACTGTTTTTT. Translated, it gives CASSATQGLGYSTNEKLFF. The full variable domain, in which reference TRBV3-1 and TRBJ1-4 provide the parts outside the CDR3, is DTAVSQTPKYLVTQMGNDKSIKCEQNLGHDTMYWYKQDSKKFLKIMFSYNNKELIINETVPNRFSPKSPDKAHLNLHINSLELGDSAVYFCASSATQGLGYSTNEKLFFGSGTQLSVL.

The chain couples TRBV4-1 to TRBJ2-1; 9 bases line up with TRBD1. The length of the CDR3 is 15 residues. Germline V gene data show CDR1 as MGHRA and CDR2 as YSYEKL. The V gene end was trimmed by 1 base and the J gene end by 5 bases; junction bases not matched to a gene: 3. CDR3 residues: CASSQVWDRDNEQFF. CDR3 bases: TGCGCCAGCAGCCAAGTGTGGGACAGGGACAATGAGCAGTTCTTC.

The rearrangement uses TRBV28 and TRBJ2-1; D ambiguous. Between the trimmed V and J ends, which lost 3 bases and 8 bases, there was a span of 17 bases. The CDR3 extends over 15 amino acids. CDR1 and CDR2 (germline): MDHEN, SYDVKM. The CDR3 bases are TGTGCCAGCAGTTTTCTTGGTACCAAAGAGGATGAGCAGTTCTTC. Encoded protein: CASSFLGTKEDEQFF.

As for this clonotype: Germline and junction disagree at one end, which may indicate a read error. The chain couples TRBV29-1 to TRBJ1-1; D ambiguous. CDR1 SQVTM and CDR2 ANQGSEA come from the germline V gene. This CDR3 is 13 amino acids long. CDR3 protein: CSVAAALNTGAFF. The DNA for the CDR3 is TGCAGCGTTGCGGCAGCCTTGAACACTGGAGCTTTCTTT.

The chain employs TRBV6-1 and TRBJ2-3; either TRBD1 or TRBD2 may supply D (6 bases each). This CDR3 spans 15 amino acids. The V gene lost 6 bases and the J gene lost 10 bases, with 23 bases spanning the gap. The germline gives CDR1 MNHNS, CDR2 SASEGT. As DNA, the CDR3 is TGTGCCAGCAGCCCCCCCGGACGGGACACGGGGGCGCAGTATTTT. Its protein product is CASSPPGRDTGAQYF.

CDR3 in amino acids: CASSLYPGSEQYV. The CDR3, as DNA: TGCGCCAGCAGCTTGTACCCGGGGAGCGAGCAGTACGTC. This rearrangement joins TRBV5-1 to TRBJ2-7; perhaps TRBD2 as D (5 bases). Germline-derived CDR1 and CDR2 are SGHRS and YFSETQ. CDR3 length equals 13 residues. Deletions cut 1 base from V and 6 bases from J, with 11 bases between.

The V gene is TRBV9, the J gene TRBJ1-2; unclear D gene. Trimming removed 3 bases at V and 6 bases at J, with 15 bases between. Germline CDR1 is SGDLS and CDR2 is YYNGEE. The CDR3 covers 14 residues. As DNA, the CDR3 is TGTGCCAGCAGCGGAATGTCGGGTGTTGATGGCTACACCTTC. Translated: CASSGMSGVDGYTF.

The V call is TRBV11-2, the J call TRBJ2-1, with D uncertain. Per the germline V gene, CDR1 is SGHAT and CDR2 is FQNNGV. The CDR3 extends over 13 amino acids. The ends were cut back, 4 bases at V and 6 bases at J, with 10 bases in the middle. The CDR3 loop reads CASSWVTGNEQFF. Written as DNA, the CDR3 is TGTGCCAGCAGCTGGGTCACTGGCAATGAGCAGTTCTTC.

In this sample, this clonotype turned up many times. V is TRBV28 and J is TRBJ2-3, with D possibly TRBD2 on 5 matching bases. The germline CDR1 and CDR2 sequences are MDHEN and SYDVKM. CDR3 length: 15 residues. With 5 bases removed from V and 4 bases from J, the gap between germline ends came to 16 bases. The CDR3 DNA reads TGTGCCAGCAGTCCAACCGGGGTATTCCCAGATACGCAGTATTTT. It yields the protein CASSPTGVFPDTQYF.

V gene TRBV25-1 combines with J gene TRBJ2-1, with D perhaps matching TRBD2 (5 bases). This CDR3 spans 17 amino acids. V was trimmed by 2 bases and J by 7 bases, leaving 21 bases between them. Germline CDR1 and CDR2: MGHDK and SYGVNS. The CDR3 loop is CASSEKRGSPLGNEQFF. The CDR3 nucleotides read TGTGCCAGCAGTGAAAAGAGAGGGTCCCCCCTGGGGAATGAGCAGTTCTTC.

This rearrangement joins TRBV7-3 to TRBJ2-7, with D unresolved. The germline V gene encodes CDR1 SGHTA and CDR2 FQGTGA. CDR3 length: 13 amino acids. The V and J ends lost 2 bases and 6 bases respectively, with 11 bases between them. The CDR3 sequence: CASSLGRWGEQYF. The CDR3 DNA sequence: TGTGCCAGCAGCTTAGGGCGGTGGGGCGAGCAGTACTTC. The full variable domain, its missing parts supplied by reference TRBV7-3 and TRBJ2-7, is GAGVSQTPSNKVTEKGKYVELRCDPISGHTALYWYRQSLGQGPEFLIYFQGTGAADDSGLPNDRFFAVRPEGSVSTLKIQRTERGDSAVYLCASSLGRWGEQYFGPGTRLTVT.

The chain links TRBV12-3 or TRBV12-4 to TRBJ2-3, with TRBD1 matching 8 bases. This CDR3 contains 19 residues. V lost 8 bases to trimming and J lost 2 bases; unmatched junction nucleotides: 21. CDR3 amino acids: CASCLGVQGANSFTDTQYF. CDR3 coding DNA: TGTGCCAGCTGCTTAGGGGTCCAGGGGGCCAACTCCTTCACAGATACGCAGTATTTT.

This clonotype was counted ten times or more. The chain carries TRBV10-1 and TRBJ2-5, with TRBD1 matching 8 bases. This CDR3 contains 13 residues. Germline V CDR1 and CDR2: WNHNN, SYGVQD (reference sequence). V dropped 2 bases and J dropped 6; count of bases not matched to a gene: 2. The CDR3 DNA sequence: TGCGCCAGCAGTGAGCAGGGGGCGAAGACCCAGTACTTC. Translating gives CASSEQGAKTQYF.

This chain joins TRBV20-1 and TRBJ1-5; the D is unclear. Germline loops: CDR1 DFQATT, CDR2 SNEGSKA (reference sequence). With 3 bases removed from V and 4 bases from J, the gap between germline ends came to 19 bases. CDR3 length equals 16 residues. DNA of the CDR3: TGCAGTGCTAGGTTCCGGGTCAAGGGCCAGAATCAGCCCCAGCATTTT. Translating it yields CSARFRVKGQNQPQHF.

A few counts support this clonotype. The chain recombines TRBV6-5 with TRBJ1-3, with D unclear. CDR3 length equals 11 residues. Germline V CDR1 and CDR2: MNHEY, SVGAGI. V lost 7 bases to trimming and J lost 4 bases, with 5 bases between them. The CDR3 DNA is TGTGCCAGCAATGGAGGAAACACCATATATTTT. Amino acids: CASNGGNTIYF.

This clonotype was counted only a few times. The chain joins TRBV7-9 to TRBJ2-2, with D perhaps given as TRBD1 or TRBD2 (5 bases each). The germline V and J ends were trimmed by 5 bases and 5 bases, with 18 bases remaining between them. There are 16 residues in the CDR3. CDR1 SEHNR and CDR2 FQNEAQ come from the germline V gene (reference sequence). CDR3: CASSTPSGTGTGELFF. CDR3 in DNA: TGTGCCAGCAGCACACCCTCCGGGACGGGAACCGGGGAGCTGTTTTTT.

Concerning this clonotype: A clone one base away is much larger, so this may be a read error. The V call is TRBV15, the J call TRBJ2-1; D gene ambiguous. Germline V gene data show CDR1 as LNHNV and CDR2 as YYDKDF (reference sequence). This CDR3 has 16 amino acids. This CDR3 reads CATSGDGVDSYNEQFF. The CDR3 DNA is TGTGCCACCAGCGGAGATGGGGTCGACTCCTACAATGAGCAGTTCTTC.

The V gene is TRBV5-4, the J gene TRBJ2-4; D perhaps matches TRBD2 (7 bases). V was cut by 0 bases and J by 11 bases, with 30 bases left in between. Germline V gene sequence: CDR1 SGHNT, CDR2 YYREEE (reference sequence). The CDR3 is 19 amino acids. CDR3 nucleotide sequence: TGTGCCAGCAGCTTGGCGGGGGGCTGGGGTCAAGACCCCCAACGTTTTCAGTACTTC. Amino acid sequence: CASSLAGGWGQDPQRFQYF.

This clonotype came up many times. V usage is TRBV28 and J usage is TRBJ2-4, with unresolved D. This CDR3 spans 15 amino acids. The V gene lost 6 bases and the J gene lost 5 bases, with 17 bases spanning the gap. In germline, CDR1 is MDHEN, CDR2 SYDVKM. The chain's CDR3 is CASRSPAGAENIQYF. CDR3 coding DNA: TGTGCCAGCAGATCCCCAGCAGGTGCCGAAAACATTCAGTACTTC.

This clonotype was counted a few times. This CDR3 reads CASSLRRQGDSPLHF. Here the CDR3 DNA reads TGTGCCAGCAGTTTACGGCGACAGGGGGATTCACCCCTCCACTTT. The J gene is TRBJ1-6, the V gene TRBV28, with 9 positions matching TRBD1. J was trimmed by 8 bases and V by 2 bases; bases with no gene match: 4. CDR3 length: 15 amino acids. CDR1 and CDR2 from the germline V gene are MDHEN and SYDVKM. Looking up the rest from reference TRBV28 and TRBJ1-6 gives the full variable domain: DVKVTQSSRYLVKRTGEKVFLECVQDMDHENMFWYRQDPGLGLRLIYFSYDVKMKEKGDIPEGYSVSREKKERFSLILESASTNQTSMYLCASSLRRQGDSPLHFGNGTRLTVT.

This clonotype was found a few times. The DNA for the CDR3 is TGTGCCAGTAGTATTAGTTGGCTAACTAAGGATGAGCAGTTCTTC. Amino acids: CASSISWLTKDEQFF. V gene TRBV19 combines with J gene TRBJ2-1; no firm D call. The germline gives CDR1 LNHDA, CDR2 SQIVND (reference sequence). V gave up 3 bases and J gave up 8 bases, with 17 bases separating them. The CDR3 covers 15 residues.

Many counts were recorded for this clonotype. CDR3 sequence reads: CASSAPRGLAAINEQFF. The CDR3 nucleotides read TGTGCCAGCAGCGCACCGCGGGGACTAGCGGCTATCAATGAGCAGTTCTTC. The chain couples TRBV9 to TRBJ2-1; 11 nucleotides match TRBD2. The CDR3 sequence is 17 residues long. From germline, CDR1 is SGDLS and CDR2 YYNGEE. V was clipped by 3 bases and J by 6 bases; unmatched bases: 11.